Presented here are 27 T cell receptor beta chains from one specimen sequenced in a study of breast tumors, draining lymph nodes, adjacent tissues. TCRdb recomputed calls from the multiplex PCR reads with MiXCR, one row per CDR3 protein. Of 200,000 or so distinct CDR3 sequences in the sample, roughly 29% were seen once. Axillary draining lymph nodes of breast cancer patients supplied the node samples. The source material was axillary lymph node tissue. The receptors derive from a female donor with breast cancer. Some clones in this sample may be carry-over from other donors' samples.

This clonotype came up many times. The rearrangement uses TRBV6-1 and TRBJ2-3; either TRBD1 or TRBD2 may fit D (5 bases each). CDR3 length equals 13 residues. Trimming removed 4 bases at V and 0 bases at J, with 5 bases between. Looked up from germline, CDR1 is MNHNS and CDR2 is SASEGT. This CDR3 is CASSGDSTDTQYF. For the CDR3, the DNA is TGTGCCAGCAGTGGGGACAGCACAGATACGCAGTATTTT.

The chain joins TRBV12-3 or TRBV12-4 to TRBJ2-1; D possibly corresponds to TRBD1 (6 bases). The V and J ends lost 3 bases and 7 bases respectively, with 22 bases between them. The length of the CDR3 is 17 residues. The CDR3 bases are TGTGCCAGCAGTTTCGGGCCCGGGACACCCCCGGAGAATGAGCAGTTCTTC. This encodes CASSFGPGTPPENEQFF.

This clonotype was recorded at least ten times. This chain links TRBV3-1 with TRBJ2-5, with TRBD1 matching over 10 bases. The CDR3 has 15 amino acids. With 4 bases clipped from V and 4 bases from J, the junction kept 6 bases outside the gene matches. Germline assignment: CDR1 LGHDT and CDR2 YNNKEL (reference sequence). This chain's CDR3 is CASSPGTGVRETQYF. In DNA form, the CDR3 reads TGTGCCAGCAGCCCCGGGACAGGGGTGAGAGAGACCCAGTACTTC.

The J gene is TRBJ2-5, the V gene TRBV25-1; 9 bases are shared with TRBD2. Looked up from germline, CDR1 is MGHDK and CDR2 is SYGVNS. The ends lost 9 bases at V and 5 bases at J; junction bases unmatched: 10. The CDR3 has 14 amino acids. The CDR3 sequence is CARSFSGGPETQYF. CDR3 in DNA: TGTGCCAGAAGTTTTAGCGGGGGCCCCGAGACCCAGTACTTC.

Concerning this clonotype: Since no conserved phenylalanine or tryptophan closes the CDR3, a read error is the likely cause. Because the CDR3's place on the DNA is in doubt, the DNA is left out and the CDR3 is given as listed by TCRdb. The chain recombines TRBV7-9 with TRBJ1-6; TRBD1 was called by the table and not checked on the DNA. From its first to its last residue, the CDR3 has 9 amino acids. Germline V gives CDR1 SEHNR, CDR2 FQNEAQ (reference sequence). The CDR3 loop is CASSFGDAR.

This clonotype was seen at least ten times. This chain links TRBV20-1 with TRBJ2-2; D remains unclear. Germline-derived CDR1 and CDR2 are DFQATT and SNEGSKA (reference sequence). The CDR3 length is 14 residues. V was shortened by 7 bases and J by 6 bases, with 18 bases between the two germline ends. The CDR3 protein is CSVTPGPRAGELFF. The CDR3 DNA is TGCAGTGTTACCCCCGGGCCACGGGCCGGGGAGCTGTTTTTT.

This clonotype was observed at least ten times. The chain links TRBV19 to TRBJ2-3, with 7 bases aligning to TRBD1. In germline, CDR1 is LNHDA, CDR2 SQIVND (reference sequence). This CDR3 is built from 14 residues. Trimming at V came to 7 bases and at J to 0 bases, leaving 4 bases not matched to a gene. CDR3 nucleotide sequence: TGTGCCAGTACCCGACAGGGCAGCACAGATACGCAGTATTTT. It translates to CASTRQGSTDTQYF.

This clonotype has ten or more counts. The V gene is TRBV7-9, the J gene TRBJ2-1, with 7 positions matching TRBD1. Germline V gene lookup returns CDR1 SEHNR and CDR2 FQNEAQ (reference sequence). The CDR3 is 15 residues long. V lost 2 bases, J lost 9 bases, and 10 bases stayed unmatched. CDR3 region: CASSLRGGVKREQFF. CDR3 DNA sequence: TGTGCCAGCAGCTTAAGAGGGGGCGTAAAGCGTGAGCAGTTCTTC.

This clonotype has a handful of counts. One base away lies a much larger clone, so this may be a sequencing read error. Since no conserved phenylalanine or tryptophan closes the CDR3, a read error is the likely cause. The chain combines TRBV7-8 with TRBJ2-7; perhaps TRBD1 as D (5 bases). This CDR3 comprises 14 residues. V lost 5 bases and J lost 0, with 11 bases in between. Germline V gene data show CDR1 as SGHVS and CDR2 as FQNEAQ. CDR3 DNA: TGTGCCAGCAGCCGGACAAGGAGCTCCTACGAGCAGTACCTC. It is translated as CASSRTRSSYEQYL.

In its sample, this clonotype was seen many times. The rearrangement links TRBV12-3 or TRBV12-4 to TRBJ1-4, with 9 bases aligning to TRBD1. Trimming took 7 bases from V and 10 from J; bases not matched to a gene: 7. The CDR3 covers 13 residues. The CDR3 sequence is CASKQGAQAKLFF. The CDR3 region has the DNA TGTGCCAGCAAACAGGGGGCGCAGGCAAAACTGTTTTTT.

In this sample, this clonotype turned up many times. This chain's CDR3 is CASSLASRRGELFF. The CDR3 DNA reads as TGTGCCAGCAGCTTGGCCTCGCGTCGGGGGGAGCTGTTTTTT. V usage is TRBV5-4 and J usage is TRBJ2-2; D not resolved. Germline CDR1 SGHNT, CDR2 YYREEE (reference sequence). V lost 0 bases and J 8 bases, leaving 11 bases between the germline ends. The CDR3 consists of 14 residues.

A note on this clonotype: One end of the junction fails to match germline, which may point to a read error. Here the CDR3 reads CSAREGGEKPFF. The CDR3 DNA is TGCAGTGCTAGAGAGGGGGGCGAAAAACCGTTTTTT. The chain uses TRBV20-1 and TRBJ1-4; the D gene is possibly TRBD1 (6 bases). The CDR3 loop spans 12 amino acids. Germline CDR1 is DFQATT and CDR2 is SNEGSKA (reference sequence).

This clonotype was observed many times. The V and J genes are TRBV30 and TRBJ2-7, with a possible D match to TRBD1 (6 bases). CDR3 length equals 12 residues. Germline lookup yields CDR1 GTSNPN and CDR2 SVGIG (reference sequence). Trimming removed 0 bases at V and 4 bases at J, with 7 bases between. CDR3 in DNA: TGTGCCTGGAGTGTACAGGGATACGAGCAGTACTTC. It translates to CAWSVQGYEQYF.

CDR3 DNA: TGTGCCAGCAGGGGACTAGCGGGAGTCTATGAGCAGTTCTTC. Protein product: CASRGLAGVYEQFF. The chain links TRBV2 to TRBJ2-1, with 14 bases aligning to TRBD2. This CDR3 has 14 amino acids. V shed 6 bases and J 8 bases; nucleotides not matched to a gene: 3. From germline, CDR1 is SNHLY and CDR2 FYNNEI.

This clonotype was detected only a few times. This may arise from a read error, as a much more abundant clone is one base away. The chain carries TRBV20-1 and TRBJ2-7, with D possibly being TRBD2 (6 bases). Germline V lookup: CDR1 DFQATT, CDR2 SNEGSKA (reference sequence). V gave up 2 bases and J gave up 6 bases, with 17 bases separating them. This CDR3 has 14 amino acids. The CDR3 nucleotides are TGCAGTGCTAGAAGGGCGGGGCGGCCCTCCGAGCAGTACTTC. It is translated as CSARRAGRPSEQYF.

In its sample, this clonotype was seen many times. The J gene is TRBJ2-5, the V gene TRBV10-3, with a tentative D call TRBD1 (5 bases). Germline-derived CDR1 and CDR2 are ENHRY and SYGVKD. The CDR3 length is 14 residues. The ends were cut back, 2 bases at V and 5 bases at J, with 12 bases in the middle. Here the CDR3 reads CAISEDSSRETQYF. As DNA, the CDR3 is TGTGCCATCAGTGAGGACAGCAGTAGGGAGACCCAGTACTTC.

The gene calls are TRBV7-9 and TRBJ2-3, with TRBD2 matching over 10 bases. The CDR3 extends over 16 amino acids. From germline, CDR1 is SEHNR and CDR2 FQNEAQ (reference sequence). V shed 1 base, J shed 2 bases, and the junction held 3 bases outside the gene matches. CDR3 sequence reads: CASSLGLAGDTDTQYF. CDR3 bases: TGTGCCAGCAGCTTAGGGCTAGCGGGGGACACAGATACGCAGTATTTT.

This clonotype was detected ten times or more. V gene TRBV18 combines with J gene TRBJ2-3; 7 nucleotides match TRBD1. This CDR3 has 14 amino acids. Germline lookup yields CDR1 KGHSH and CDR2 LQKENI. With 3 bases clipped from V and 4 bases from J, the junction kept 4 bases outside the gene matches. The CDR3 bases are TGTGCCAGCTCACCTCAACAGGGGCCAGATACGCAGTATTTT. Amino acid sequence: CASSPQQGPDTQYF.

Comments on this clonotype: This clone may be a read error of a much larger clone one base away. Because the CDR3 is missing its conserved closing phenylalanine or tryptophan, this is likely a read error. The chain carries TRBV7-9 and TRBJ2-4; D might be TRBD2 (6 bases). CDR3 length: 14 residues. Germline CDR1 SEHNR, CDR2 FQNEAQ (reference sequence). Trimming cost V 5 bases and J 9 bases, with 17 bases left between them. As DNA, the CDR3 is TGTGCCAGCAGCCGTGAGACTAGTCATGGCATTCAGTACCTC. As protein: CASSRETSHGIQYL.

The gene calls are TRBV20-1 and TRBJ2-7, with D uncertain. This CDR3 has 12 amino acids. Trimming removed 1 base from V and 5 bases from J, with 9 bases in between. CDR1 and CDR2 (germline): DFQATT, SNEGSKA (reference sequence). Here the CDR3 reads CSARGDTNEQYF. DNA for the CDR3: TGCAGTGCTAGAGGGGATACTAACGAGCAGTACTTC.

The rearrangement joins TRBV30 to TRBJ2-2, with 14 bases aligning to TRBD2. Losses at the gene ends were 3 bases for V and 6 bases for J; bases not matched to a gene: 3. The CDR3 loop spans 15 amino acids. Germline V gene lookup returns CDR1 GTSNPN and CDR2 SVGIG (reference sequence). CDR3 DNA sequence: TGTGCCTGGAGAGGGACTAGCGGGAGAGCCGGGGAGCTGTTTTTT. Amino acid sequence: CAWRGTSGRAGELFF. The full variable domain, rest sourced from reference TRBV30 and TRBJ2-2, is SQTIHQWPATLVQPVGSPLSLECTVEGTSNPNLYWYRQAAGRGLQLLFYSVGIGQISSEVPQNLSASRPQDRQFILSSKKLLLSDSGFYLCAWRGTSGRAGELFFGEGSRLTVL.

In the case of this clonotype: A much larger clonotype is one base distant, so this may be a read error. V usage is TRBV18 and J usage is TRBJ2-7; D might be TRBD1 (5 bases). CDR1 KGHSH and CDR2 LQKENI come from the germline V gene. This CDR3 spans 12 amino acids. CDR3 bases: TGTGCCAGCTCCCAAGACAGCTACGAGCGGTACTTC. Translating gives CASSQDSYERYF. Full variable domain (remainder filled in from reference TRBV18 and TRBJ2-7): NAGVMQNPRHLVRRRGQEARLRCSPMKGHSHVYWYRQLPEEGLKFMVYLQKENIIDESGMPKERFSAEFPKEGPSILRIQQVVRGDSAAYFCASSQDSYERYFGPGTRLTVT.

This clonotype was picked up a small number of times. V is TRBV30 and J is TRBJ2-3, with D unclear. In germline, CDR1 is GTSNPN, CDR2 SVGIG (reference sequence). The CDR3 consists of 14 residues. V was trimmed by 3 bases and J by 2 bases, leaving 12 bases between them. The CDR3 loop reads CAWRPPGATDTQYF. The CDR3 region has the DNA TGTGCCTGGAGACCCCCCGGCGCCACAGATACGCAGTATTTT.

The rearrangement joins TRBV6-4 to TRBJ1-6; weak D call: TRBD1 (5 bases). This CDR3 has 18 amino acids. Trimming left V 0 bases short and J 7 bases short, with 19 bases between. Germline CDR1 reads MRHNA; CDR2 reads SNTAGT. The DNA for the CDR3 is TGTGCCAGCAGTGACTCTCCCCCGGTGGGGCAGGAGAATTCACCCCTCCACTTT. This translates into CASSDSPPVGQENSPLHF.

This clonotype has at least ten counts. This sequence joins TRBV15 and TRBJ2-4; 9 positions agree with TRBD2. The CDR3 consists of 17 residues. The J segment lost 0 bases and the V segment lost 1 base, leaving 4 bases of the junction unmatched. Germline V gene sequence: CDR1 LNHNV, CDR2 YYDKDF (reference sequence). The DNA for the CDR3 is TGTGCCACCAGCAGAGTTAGCGGGAGTCTAGCCAAAAACATTCAGTACTTC. It encodes CATSRVSGSLAKNIQYF.

The sample holds many counts of this clonotype. The genes are TRBV9 and TRBJ2-2, with D possibly matching TRBD2 (5 bases). Trimming stripped 3 bases from V and 1 base from J, with 10 bases between. Germline loops: CDR1 SGDLS, CDR2 YYNGEE. The CDR3 totals 15 residues. The CDR3 region has the DNA TGTGCCAGCAGCGCCTCGAGGGTGAACACCGGGGAGCTGTTTTTT. This codes for CASSASRVNTGELFF.

This clonotype was counted at least ten times. The rearrangement links TRBV20-1 to TRBJ2-7; 10 bases are shared with TRBD1. CDR3 length equals 12 residues. Germline assignment: CDR1 DFQATT and CDR2 SNEGSKA (reference sequence). V gave up 5 bases and J gave up 8 bases; unmatched junction bases: 6. The CDR3 DNA sequence: TGCAGTGCTGGAGGGACAGGGGACAAGCAGTACTTC. It specifies CSAGGTGDKQYF.